A selection of T cell receptor beta chains follows, all from one sample in a study of CD8 T cells in ankylosing spondylitis. TCRdb re-analysed the 5' RACE reads in MiXCR, keeping a single row per CDR3 protein. The data show about 240,000 distinct CDR3 sequences, about 10% seen once. Material for sequencing was blood, either unsorted or a sorted T cell fraction (not recorded which). The receptors here all came from a male donor with ankylosing spondylitis or in good health (not recorded which). Both conserved end residues are part of each CDR3. A D gene is named only where the DNA matches it firmly. Not every row has a clone size; where given, it reads once, few, many or a size class.

j_call clone_size v_call d_call cdr3_aa cdr3_nt
TRBJ2-7 many TRBV20-1 TRBD2 CSARDLRGSSYEQYF TGCAGTGCTAGAGATCTGCGGGGGAGCTCCTACGAGCAGTACTTC
TRBJ1-5 many TRBV5-1 . CASSPGRDGSQPQHF TGCGCCAGCAGCCCGGGACGGGATGGTTCTCAGCCCCAGCATTTT
TRBJ2-2 many TRBV20-1 TRBD2 CSARVSSGVNTGELFF TGCAGTGCTAGAGTGTCTAGCGGGGTCAACACCGGGGAGCTGTTTTTT
TRBJ1-4 . TRBV4-1 . CASSPWTATNEKLFF TGCGCCAGCAGCCCCTGGACAGCAACTAATGAAAAACTGTTTTTT
TRBJ2-5 many TRBV12-3/TRBV12-4 . CASSEPGQTQETQYF TGTGCCAGCAGCGAGCCCGGACAGACCCAAGAGACCCAGTACTTC
TRBJ1-2 . TRBV7-2 . CASSLVFGSYGYTF TGTGCCAGCAGCTTAGTATTCGGGAGCTATGGCTACACCTTC
TRBJ2-1 . TRBV7-8 . CASSFRTNYNEQFF TGTGCCAGCAGCTTCCGAACAAACTACAATGAGCAGTTCTTC
TRBJ2-2 many TRBV11-2 . CASSLGRGLTGELFF TGTGCCAGCAGCTTAGGTCGGGGGCTGACCGGGGAGCTGTTTTTT
TRBJ2-1 many TRBV10-3 TRBD2 CAISGALAGGYNEQFF TGTGCCATCAGTGGGGCACTAGCGGGGGGCTACAATGAGCAGTTCTTC
TRBJ2-2 many TRBV10-3 TRBD2 CAITTSGDTGELFF TGTGCCATCACGACTAGCGGGGATACCGGGGAGCTGTTTTTT
TRBJ2-7 few TRBV7-9 . CASSPPDKPYEQYF TGTGCCAGCAGCCCCCCGGACAAACCGTACGAGCAGTACTTC
TRBJ1-5 . TRBV9 TRBD1 CASSQGTGGNAVPQHF TGTGCCAGCAGCCAAGGGACAGGGGGAAATGCTGTGCCCCAGCATTTT
TRBJ2-5 . TRBV29-1 TRBD1 CSVEIGQGAETQYF TGCAGCGTTGAAATAGGGCAGGGGGCGGAGACCCAGTACTTC
TRBJ2-2 many TRBV5-1 TRBD1 CASRPEGTVNTGELFF TGCGCCAGCCGCCCCGAGGGGACAGTGAACACCGGGGAGCTGTTTTTT
TRBJ2-1 . TRBV28 TRBD2 CASSFGGGRALYNEQFF TGTGCCAGCAGTTTTGGGGGCGGGAGGGCGCTCTACAATGAGCAGTTCTTC
TRBJ2-3 few TRBV10-3 . CAISLQGSGTDTQYF TGTGCCATCAGCCTGCAGGGTTCCGGCACAGATACGCAGTATTTT
TRBJ2-1 many TRBV12-3/TRBV12-4 . CASSFYGTEQFF TGTGCCAGCAGTTTCTATGGCACTGAGCAGTTCTTC
TRBJ1-1 . TRBV3-1 . CASSQDYQGKGSTEAFF TGTGCCAGCAGCCAAGATTATCAGGGGAAGGGGAGCACTGAAGCTTTCTTT
TRBJ2-5 many TRBV3-1 TRBD1 CASSRQGAWGETQYF TGTGCCAGCAGCCGACAGGGGGCATGGGGAGAGACCCAGTACTTC
TRBJ2-1 many TRBV29-1 . CSVVPRSSYNEQFF TGCAGCGTTGTGCCCAGGAGCTCCTACAATGAGCAGTTCTTC
TRBJ2-1 . TRBV11-2 TRBD2 CASSPHIGLADSYNEQFF TGTGCCAGCAGCCCCCATATAGGACTAGCGGACTCCTACAATGAGCAGTTCTTC
TRBJ2-7 once TRBV20-1 . CSAGGGSDSYEQYF TGCAGTGCAGGGGGGGGTAGCGACTCCTACGAGCAGTACTTC
TRBJ2-1 many TRBV5-1 TRBD2 CASSRGGGSIDNEQFF TGCGCCAGCAGCCGGGGCGGGGGGTCCATTGACAATGAGCAGTTCTTC
TRBJ2-1 . TRBV7-6 . CASSLGGPGWYFF TGTGCCAGCAGCTTAGGGGGGCCGGGTTGGTATTTCTTC
TRBJ2-4 many TRBV4-1 TRBD1 CASSQGGFKGALKNIQYF TGCGCCAGCAGCCAAGGGGGGTTTAAGGGGGCCCTCAAAAACATTCAGTACTTC